The 10 T cell receptor beta chains below all came from one sample that was sequenced in a study of cytomegalovirus exposure and HLA in healthy donors. Primers for the PCR totalled 60 Vbeta and 13 Jbeta. TCRdb's table, derived via immunoSEQ multiplex PCR, lists solely in-frame clones and lacks some. In the table there are about 140,000 clones, roughly 90% of which are singletons. Sequencing was carried out using PBMCs. All receptors derive from a middle-aged woman in good health and CMV-seronegative.

J is TRBJ2-7 and V is TRBV5-1, with 8 bases fitting TRBD1. Germline assignment: CDR1 SGHRS and CDR2 YFSETQ. V trimming: 0 bases; J trimming: 3 bases; junction bases outside the gene matches: 2. CDR3 length: 14 amino acids. DNA for the CDR3: TGCGCCAGCAGCTTGGGGACAGGGTACTACGAGCAGTACTTC. Translated: CASSLGTGYYEQYF.

This clone was seen once. At one end the junction does not follow the germline gene, possibly because of a read error. The chain has TRBV11-2 and TRBJ2-7, with D unclear. The CDR3 runs 12 residues. The germline V gene has CDR1 SGHAT and CDR2 FQNNGV. The CDR3 DNA is TGTGCCAGCAGCTTAGACAGAGCCGAGCGGTACTTC. Protein: CASSLDRAERYF.

The chain uses TRBV5-1 and TRBJ1-3; 7 bases are shared with TRBD1. Per germline, CDR1 SGHRS and CDR2 YFSETQ. This CDR3 spans 15 amino acids. After removal of 3 bases from V and 1 base from J, the junction contained 4 bases not matched to a gene. The CDR3 coding sequence is TGCGCCAGCAGCTCCGACAGGGCGTCTGGAAACACCATATATTTT. Translation: CASSSDRASGNTIYF.

The chain carries TRBV6-5 and TRBJ1-2; 9 positions match TRBD1. The CDR3 runs to 14 residues. Germline V gene lookup returns CDR1 MNHEY and CDR2 SVGAGI. After removal of 1 base from V and 8 bases from J, the junction contained 5 bases not matched to a gene. DNA for the CDR3: TGTGCCAGCAGTTACTATGGGACAGGGAACGGCTACACCTTC. It yields the protein CASSYYGTGNGYTF.

V gene TRBV27 combines with J gene TRBJ2-7, with D possibly matching TRBD2 (5 bases). Trimming cost V 10 bases and J 1 base, with 17 bases left between them. Germline CDR1 MNHEY, CDR2 SMNVEV (reference sequence). This CDR3 comprises 14 residues. The CDR3 loop is CATSFSAGSYEQYF. CDR3 sequence (DNA): TGTGCCACCTCGTTTTCTGCGGGTTCCTACGAGCAGTACTTC.

The genes are TRBV28 and TRBJ2-7; 9 bases line up with TRBD1. V lost 7 bases, J lost 4 bases, and 5 bases stayed unmatched. The CDR3 spans 13 residues. The germline V gene has CDR1 MDHEN and CDR2 SYDVKM. CDR3 in amino acids: CASTLQGAYEQYF. The CDR3 DNA sequence: TGTGCCAGCACCCTACAGGGGGCTTACGAGCAGTACTTC.

On this clone itself: Germline is not matched at one junction end, which may reflect a read error. The chain couples TRBV7-9 to TRBJ2-5, with TRBD1 matching 7 bases. This CDR3 contains 16 residues. Germline V CDR1 and CDR2: SEHNR, FQNEAQ (reference sequence). The CDR3 nucleotides are TGTTCCAGCAGCTTAGAAGGGGGCGCCACCAGGGAGACCCAGTACTTC. Protein product: CSSSLEGGATRETQYF.

The V call is TRBV9, the J call TRBJ1-2; D may be TRBD1 (6 bases). Germline V gene data show CDR1 as SGDLS and CDR2 as YYNGEE. The CDR3 is made up of 14 amino acids. Deletions cut 6 bases from V and 4 bases from J, with 16 bases between. The CDR3: CASTPVGGSYGYTF. The CDR3 DNA follows: TGTGCCAGCACCCCCGTAGGGGGTAGCTATGGCTACACCTTC.

The chain combines TRBV6-1 with TRBJ2-7; tentative D call: TRBD2 (5 bases). This CDR3 contains 14 residues. Germline-derived CDR1 and CDR2 are MNHNS and SASEGT. V was trimmed by 2 bases and J by 6 bases, leaving 14 bases between them. CDR3: CASSEPLRVLEQYF. The CDR3 coding sequence is TGTGCCAGCAGTGAACCCCTGAGGGTACTCGAGCAGTACTTC.

The rearrangement uses TRBV7-9 and TRBJ2-7; D gene unclear. The CDR3 runs 12 residues. V dropped 5 bases and J dropped 0 bases, with 5 bases sitting between them. Germline loops: CDR1 SEHNR, CDR2 FQNEAQ (reference sequence). CDR3 amino acids: CASSRSSYEQYF. CDR3 nucleotide sequence: TGTGCCAGCAGCCGGAGCTCCTACGAGCAGTACTTC.